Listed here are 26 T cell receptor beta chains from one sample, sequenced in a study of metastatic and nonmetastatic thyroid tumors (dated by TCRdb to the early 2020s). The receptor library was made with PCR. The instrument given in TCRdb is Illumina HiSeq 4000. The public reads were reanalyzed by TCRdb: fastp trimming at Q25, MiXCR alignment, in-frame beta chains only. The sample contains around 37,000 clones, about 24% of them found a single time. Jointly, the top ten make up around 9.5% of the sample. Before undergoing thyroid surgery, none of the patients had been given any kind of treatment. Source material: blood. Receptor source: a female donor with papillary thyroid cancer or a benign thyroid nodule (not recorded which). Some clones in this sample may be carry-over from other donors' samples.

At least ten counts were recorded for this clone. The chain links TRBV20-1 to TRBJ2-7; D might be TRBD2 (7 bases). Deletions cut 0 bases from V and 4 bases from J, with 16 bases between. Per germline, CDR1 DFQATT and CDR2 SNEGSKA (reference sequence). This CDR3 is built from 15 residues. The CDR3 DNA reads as TGCAGTGCTAGAGAATGGGGGGAGGGACATTACGAGCAGTACTTC. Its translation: CSAREWGEGHYEQYF.

The CDR3 here is CAWSSPVEGTYGYTF. The CDR3 DNA sequence: TGTGCCTGGAGTAGCCCGGTGGAGGGGACATATGGCTACACCTTC. The rearrangement joins TRBV30 to TRBJ1-2; perhaps TRBD1 as D (6 bases). The CDR3 consists of 15 residues. Germline CDR1 GTSNPN, CDR2 SVGIG (reference sequence). The ends were cut back, 2 bases at V and 5 bases at J, with 18 bases in the middle.

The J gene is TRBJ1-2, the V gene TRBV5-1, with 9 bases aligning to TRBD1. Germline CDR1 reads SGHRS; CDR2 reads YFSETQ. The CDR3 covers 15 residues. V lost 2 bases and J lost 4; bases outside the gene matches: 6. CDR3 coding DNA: TGCGCCAGCAGCTTTGACAGGGGGACTTCCTATGGCTACACCTTC. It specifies CASSFDRGTSYGYTF. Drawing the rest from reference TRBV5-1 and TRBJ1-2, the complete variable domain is KAGVTQTPRYLIKTRGQQVTLSCSPISGHRSVSWYQQTPGQGLQFLFEYFSETQRNKGNFPGRFSGRQFSNSRSEMNVSTLELGDSALYLCASSFDRGTSYGYTFGSGTRLTVV.

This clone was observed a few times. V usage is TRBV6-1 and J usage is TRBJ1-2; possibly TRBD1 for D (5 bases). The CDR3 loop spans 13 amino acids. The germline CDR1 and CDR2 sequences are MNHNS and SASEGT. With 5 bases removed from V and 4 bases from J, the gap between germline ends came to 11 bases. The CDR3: CASSKGRLYGYTF. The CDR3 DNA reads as TGTGCCAGCAGTAAGGGACGGCTCTATGGCTACACCTTC.

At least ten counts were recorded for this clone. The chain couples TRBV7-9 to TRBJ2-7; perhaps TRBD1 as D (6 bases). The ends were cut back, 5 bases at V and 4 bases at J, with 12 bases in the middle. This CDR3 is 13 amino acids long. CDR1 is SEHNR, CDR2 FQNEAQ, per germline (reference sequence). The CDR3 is CASSQSRGYEQYF. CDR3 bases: TGTGCCAGCAGCCAAAGCAGGGGTTACGAGCAGTACTTC.

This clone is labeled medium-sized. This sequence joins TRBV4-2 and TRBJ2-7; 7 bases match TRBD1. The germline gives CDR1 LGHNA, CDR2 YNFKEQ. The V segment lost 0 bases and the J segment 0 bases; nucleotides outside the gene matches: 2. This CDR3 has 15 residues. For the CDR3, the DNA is TGTGCCAGCAGCCAAGATTGGGACAGCTCCTACGAGCAGTACTTC. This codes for CASSQDWDSSYEQYF.

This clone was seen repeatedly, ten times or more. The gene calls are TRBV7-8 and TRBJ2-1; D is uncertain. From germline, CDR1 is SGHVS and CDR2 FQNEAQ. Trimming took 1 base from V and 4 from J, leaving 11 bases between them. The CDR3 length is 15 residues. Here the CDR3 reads CASSLGLGTYNEQFF. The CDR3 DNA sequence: TGTGCCAGCAGCTTAGGTTTGGGAACTTACAATGAGCAGTTCTTC.

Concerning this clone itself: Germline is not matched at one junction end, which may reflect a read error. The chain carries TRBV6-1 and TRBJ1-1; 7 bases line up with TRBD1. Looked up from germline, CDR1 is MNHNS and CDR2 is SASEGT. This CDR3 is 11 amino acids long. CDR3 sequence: CSSSPVQGTFF. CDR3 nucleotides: TGTTCCAGCAGTCCGGTACAGGGGACTTTCTTT.

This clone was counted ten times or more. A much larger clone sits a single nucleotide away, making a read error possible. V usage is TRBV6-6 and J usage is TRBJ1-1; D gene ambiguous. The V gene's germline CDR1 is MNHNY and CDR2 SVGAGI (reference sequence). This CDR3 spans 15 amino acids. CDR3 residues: CASSYSEGGNAEAFF. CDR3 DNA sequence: TGTGCCAGCAGTTACTCAGAGGGTGGGAACGCTGAAGCTTTCTTT.

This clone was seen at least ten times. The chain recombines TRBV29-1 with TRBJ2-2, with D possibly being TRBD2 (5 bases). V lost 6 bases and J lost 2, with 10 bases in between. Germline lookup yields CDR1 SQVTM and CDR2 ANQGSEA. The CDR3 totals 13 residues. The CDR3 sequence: CSVLRGNTGELFF. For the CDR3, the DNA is TGCAGCGTCTTACGGGGTAACACCGGGGAGCTGTTTTTT.

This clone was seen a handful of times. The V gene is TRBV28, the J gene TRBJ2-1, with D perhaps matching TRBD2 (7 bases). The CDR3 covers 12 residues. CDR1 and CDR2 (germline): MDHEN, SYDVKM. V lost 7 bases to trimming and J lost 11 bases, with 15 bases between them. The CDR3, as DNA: TGTGCCAGCAATACAGAGCGGGACAAGCAGTTCTTC. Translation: CASNTERDKQFF.

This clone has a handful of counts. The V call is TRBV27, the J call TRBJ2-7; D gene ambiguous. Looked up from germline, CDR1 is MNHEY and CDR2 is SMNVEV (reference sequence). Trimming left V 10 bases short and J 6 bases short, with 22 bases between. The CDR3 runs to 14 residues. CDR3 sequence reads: CANRQRSQASEQYF. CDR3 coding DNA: TGTGCCAACAGACAAAGGTCTCAGGCGTCCGAGCAGTACTTC.

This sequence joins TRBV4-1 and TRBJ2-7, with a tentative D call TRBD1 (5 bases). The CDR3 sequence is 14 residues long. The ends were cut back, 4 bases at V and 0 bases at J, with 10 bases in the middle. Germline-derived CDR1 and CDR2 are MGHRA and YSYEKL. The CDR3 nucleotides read TGCGCCAGCAGCCTAAGGACATTCTCCTACGAGCAGTACTTC. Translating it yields CASSLRTFSYEQYF.

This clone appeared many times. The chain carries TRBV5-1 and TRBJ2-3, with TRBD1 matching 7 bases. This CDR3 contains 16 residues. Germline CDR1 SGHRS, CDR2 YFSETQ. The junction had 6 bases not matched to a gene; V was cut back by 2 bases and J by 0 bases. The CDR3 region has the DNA TGCGCCAGCAGCTTAGGCGGCAGGGGGAGCACAGATACGCAGTATTTT. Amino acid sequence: CASSLGGRGSTDTQYF.

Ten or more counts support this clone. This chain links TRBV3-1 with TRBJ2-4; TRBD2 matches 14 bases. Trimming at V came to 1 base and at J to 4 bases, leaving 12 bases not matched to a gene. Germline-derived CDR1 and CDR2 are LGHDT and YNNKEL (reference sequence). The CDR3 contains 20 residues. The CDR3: CASSQATTSGGAPRKNIQYF. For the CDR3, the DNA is TGTGCCAGCAGCCAAGCGACGACTAGCGGGGGGGCGCCAAGGAAAAACATTCAGTACTTC. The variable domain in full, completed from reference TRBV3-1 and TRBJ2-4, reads DTAVSQTPKYLVTQMGNDKSIKCEQNLGHDTMYWYKQDSKKFLKIMFSYNNKELIINETVPNRFSPKSPDKAHLNLHINSLELGDSAVYFCASSQATTSGGAPRKNIQYFGAGTRLSVL.

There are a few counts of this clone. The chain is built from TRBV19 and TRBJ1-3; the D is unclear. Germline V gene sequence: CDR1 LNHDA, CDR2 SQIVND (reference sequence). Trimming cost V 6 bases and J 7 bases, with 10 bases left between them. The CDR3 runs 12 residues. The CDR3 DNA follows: TGTGCCAGTAGGCCTTCGAGGAACACCATATATTTT. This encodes CASRPSRNTIYF.

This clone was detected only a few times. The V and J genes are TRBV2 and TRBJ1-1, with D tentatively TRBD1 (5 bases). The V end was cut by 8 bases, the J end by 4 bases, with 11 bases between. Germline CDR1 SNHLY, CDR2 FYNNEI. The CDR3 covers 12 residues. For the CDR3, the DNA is TGTGCCAGCGTGGGGGGGACCACTGAAGCTTTCTTT. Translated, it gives CASVGGTTEAFF.

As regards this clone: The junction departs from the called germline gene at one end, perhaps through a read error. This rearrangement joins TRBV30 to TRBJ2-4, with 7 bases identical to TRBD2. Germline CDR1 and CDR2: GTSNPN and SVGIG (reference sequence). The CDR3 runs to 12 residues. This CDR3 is CAWSRPGGAQFF. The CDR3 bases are TGTGCCTGGAGCAGACCGGGGGGTGCTCAATTCTTC.

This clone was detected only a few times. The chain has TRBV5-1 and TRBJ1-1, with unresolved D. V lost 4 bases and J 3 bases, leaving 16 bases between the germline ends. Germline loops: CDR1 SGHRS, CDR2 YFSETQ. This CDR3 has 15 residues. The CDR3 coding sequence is TGCGCCAGCAGCACAGACCCAAAAGGTGACACTGAAGCTTTCTTT. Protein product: CASSTDPKGDTEAFF.

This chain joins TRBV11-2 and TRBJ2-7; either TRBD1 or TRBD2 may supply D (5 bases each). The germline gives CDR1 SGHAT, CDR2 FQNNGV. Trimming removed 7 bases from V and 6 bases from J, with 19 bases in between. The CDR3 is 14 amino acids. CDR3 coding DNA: TGTGCCAGCAACATCCGGGACGGCGGATCCGAGCAGTACTTC. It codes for CASNIRDGGSEQYF.

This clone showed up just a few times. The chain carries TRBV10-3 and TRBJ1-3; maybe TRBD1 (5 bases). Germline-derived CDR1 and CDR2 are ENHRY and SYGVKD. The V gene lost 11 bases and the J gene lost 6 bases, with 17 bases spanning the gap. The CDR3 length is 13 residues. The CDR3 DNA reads TGTGCCTCCCGGGGCAGGATCGAAAACACCATATATTTT. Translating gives CASRGRIENTIYF.

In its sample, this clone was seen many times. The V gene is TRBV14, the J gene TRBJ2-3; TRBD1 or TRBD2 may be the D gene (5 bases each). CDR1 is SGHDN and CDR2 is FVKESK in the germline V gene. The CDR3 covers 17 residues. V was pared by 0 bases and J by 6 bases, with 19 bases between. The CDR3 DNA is TGTGCCAGCAGCCAAGATAGGGACGGGCCCTATACGGATACGCAGTATTTT. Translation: CASSQDRDGPYTDTQYF.

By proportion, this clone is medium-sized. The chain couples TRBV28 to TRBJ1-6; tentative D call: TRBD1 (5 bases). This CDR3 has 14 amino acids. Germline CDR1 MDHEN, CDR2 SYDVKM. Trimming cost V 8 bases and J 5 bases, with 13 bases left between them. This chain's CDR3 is CASLGGWNNSPLHF. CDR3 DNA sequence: TGTGCCAGCTTGGGGGGGTGGAATAATTCACCCCTCCACTTT.

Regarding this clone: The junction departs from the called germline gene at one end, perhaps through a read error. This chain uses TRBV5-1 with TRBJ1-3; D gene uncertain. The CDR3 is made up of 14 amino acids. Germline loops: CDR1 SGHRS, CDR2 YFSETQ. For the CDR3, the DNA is TGCGCCAGCAGCTTGACCTATATTGGAAGCACCATATATTTT. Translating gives CASSLTYIGSTIYF. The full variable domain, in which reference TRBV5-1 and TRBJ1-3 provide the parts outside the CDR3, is KAGVTQTPRYLIKTRGQQVTLSCSPISGHRSVSWYQQTPGQGLQFLFEYFSETQRNKGNFPGRFSGRQFSNSRSEMNVSTLELGDSALYLCASSLTYIGSTIYFGEGSWLTVV.

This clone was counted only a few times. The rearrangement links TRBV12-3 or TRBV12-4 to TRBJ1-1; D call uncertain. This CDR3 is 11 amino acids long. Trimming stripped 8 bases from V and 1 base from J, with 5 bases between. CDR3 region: CASRANTEAFF. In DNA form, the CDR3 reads TGTGCCAGCCGGGCGAACACTGAAGCTTTCTTT.

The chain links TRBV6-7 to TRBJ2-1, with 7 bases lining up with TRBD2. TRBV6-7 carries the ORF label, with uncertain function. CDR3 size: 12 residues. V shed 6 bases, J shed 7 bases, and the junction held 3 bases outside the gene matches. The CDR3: CASSLGGNEQFF. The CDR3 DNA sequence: TGTGCCAGCAGCTTGGGGGGGAATGAGCAGTTCTTC.